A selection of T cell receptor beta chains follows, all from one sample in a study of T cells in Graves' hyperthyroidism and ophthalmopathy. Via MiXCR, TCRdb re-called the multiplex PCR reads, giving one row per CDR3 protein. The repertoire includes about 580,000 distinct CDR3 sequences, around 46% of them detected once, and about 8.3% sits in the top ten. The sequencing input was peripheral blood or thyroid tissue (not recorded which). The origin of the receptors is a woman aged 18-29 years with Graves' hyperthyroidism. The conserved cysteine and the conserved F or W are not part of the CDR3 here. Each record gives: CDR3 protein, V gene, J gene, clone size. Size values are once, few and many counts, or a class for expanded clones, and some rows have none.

AISGIGRNQPQH	TRBV10-3	TRBJ1-5	NA
ASSSRDSPHEQF	TRBV6-5	NA	NA
ASSHINRVYYGYT	TRBV7-3	TRBJ1-2	NA
ATSDFTGNTGELF	TRBV24-1	TRBJ2-2	many
ASTQIGTLYGYT	TRBV2	TRBJ1-2	many
ASIGQNTGELF	TRBV6-5	TRBJ2-2	many
ASSLLGPNQPQH	TRBV7-9	TRBJ1-5	NA
SVPRGYGYT	TRBV29-1	TRBJ1-2	many
AWSPGVNYGYT	TRBV30	TRBJ1-2	many
ASKSRENGGELF	TRBV19	TRBJ2-2	NA
ASRVGTSRTQPPH	TRBV2	TRBJ1-5	NA
ATSDLGGEYTQY	TRBV24-1	TRBJ2-3	NA
ASSFGTGGLRDGNTIY	TRBV5-6	TRBJ1-3	NA